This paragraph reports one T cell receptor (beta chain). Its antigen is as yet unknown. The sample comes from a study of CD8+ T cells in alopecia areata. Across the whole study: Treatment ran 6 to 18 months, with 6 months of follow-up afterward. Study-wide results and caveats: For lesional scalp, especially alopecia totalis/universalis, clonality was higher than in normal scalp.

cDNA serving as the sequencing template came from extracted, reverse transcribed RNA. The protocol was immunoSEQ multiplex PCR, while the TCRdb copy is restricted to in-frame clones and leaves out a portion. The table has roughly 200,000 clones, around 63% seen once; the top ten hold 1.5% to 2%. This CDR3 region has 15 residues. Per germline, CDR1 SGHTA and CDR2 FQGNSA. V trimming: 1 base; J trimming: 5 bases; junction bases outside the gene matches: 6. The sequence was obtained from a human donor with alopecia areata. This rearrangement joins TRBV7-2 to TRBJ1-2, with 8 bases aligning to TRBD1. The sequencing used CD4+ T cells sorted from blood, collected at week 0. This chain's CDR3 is CASSLETGEAYGYTF. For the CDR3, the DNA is TGTGCCAGCAGCTTAGAGACAGGGGAGGCGTATGGCTACACCTTC.